The source of this T cell receptor (beta chain) is a study of blood T cell repertoires in COVID-19. Study-level information: Specimens from acute and convalescent COVID-19 originated in the United States, Italy and Spain.

Measured with immunoSEQ multiplex PCR; TCRdb has only the in-frame clones, and not every one. This table has under 450,000 clones, 75% to 90% appearing once. Trimming cost V 2 bases and J 5 bases, with 6 bases left between them. This CDR3 has 12 amino acids. The sample comprised peripheral blood. The receptor comes from a woman in her sixties with COVID-19, enrolled during active disease. The rearrangement uses TRBV12-3 or TRBV12-4 and TRBJ1-2; D call uncertain. CDR3 nucleotides: TGTGCCAGCAGTTTAACAGAGTATGGCTACACCTTC. Amino acids: CASSLTEYGYTF.